What follows are 5 T cell receptor beta chains derived from one specimen sequenced in a study of blood T cell repertoires in COVID-19. Repertoires were generated with immunoSEQ multiplex PCR, while TCRdb's copy carries only in-frame clones and drops some. The table shows some 99,000 clones, with 70% to 90% occurring only once. The sample was peripheral blood. The receptors were sampled from a man in his 70s with acute or convalescent COVID-19.

This chain joins TRBV3-1 (or the pseudogene TRBV3-2) and TRBJ2-1; 14 nucleotides agree with TRBD2. After removal of 0 bases from V and 8 bases from J, the junction contained 3 bases not matched to a gene. This CDR3 comprises 16 residues. The germline V gene encodes CDR1 LGHDT and CDR2 YNNKEL (reference sequence). The CDR3 DNA is TGTGCCAGCAGCCAAGAGACTAGCGGGGGGGCCGATGAGCAGTTCTTC. This codes for CASSQETSGGADEQFF.

This clone was detected a few times. The rearrangement links TRBV6-5 to TRBJ1-2, with D tentatively TRBD1 (5 bases). The CDR3 is 15 amino acids. V lost 4 bases to trimming and J lost 0 bases, with 12 bases between them. The germline V gene encodes CDR1 MNHEY and CDR2 SVGAGI. The CDR3 DNA sequence: TGTGCCAGCAGTTGGGGGACTCCTTCTAACTATGGCTACACCTTC. This sequence encodes CASSWGTPSNYGYTF.

The gene calls are TRBV28 and TRBJ1-5; D unresolved. The CDR3 has 17 residues. The V and J ends lost 7 bases and 2 bases respectively, with 21 bases between them. In germline, CDR1 is MDHEN, CDR2 SYDVKM. The CDR3: CASTPAGPPEGNQPQHF. The DNA for the CDR3 is TGTGCCAGCACCCCAGCCGGACCCCCGGAGGGCAATCAGCCCCAGCATTTT.

The chain is built from TRBV3-1 (or the pseudogene TRBV3-2) and TRBJ2-5, with 11 bases aligning to TRBD2. V trimming: 0 bases; J trimming: 5 bases; junction bases outside the gene matches: 8. This CDR3 comprises 17 residues. Germline V gene lookup returns CDR1 LGHDT and CDR2 YNNKEL (reference sequence). CDR3 sequence reads: CASSQDPSGGPWETQYF. CDR3 nucleotides: TGTGCCAGCAGCCAAGATCCTAGCGGGGGGCCCTGGGAGACCCAGTACTTC.

The chain links TRBV2 to TRBJ2-1, with 7 bases identical to TRBD2. J gave up 11 bases and V 4 bases, and 8 bases lay outside the gene matches. Looked up from germline, CDR1 is SNHLY and CDR2 is FYNNEI. This CDR3 is built from 13 residues. The CDR3 spells CASSVASGVKQFF. The CDR3 DNA follows: TGTGCCAGCAGTGTAGCGAGCGGGGTAAAGCAGTTCTTC.